This paragraph covers one T cell receptor (beta chain) sequence. The antigen remains unidentified. The record originates from a study of T-cell reconstitution after alpha-beta-depleted transplantation in children. The CDR3 totals 16 residues. V gave up 5 bases and J gave up 0 bases; unmatched junction bases: 6. Construction of the TCRbeta library involved unique molecular identifiers. Each CDR3 protein is one row after TCRdb ran MiXCR on the PCR reads. The sample records hundreds of thousands of distinct CDR3 sequences, around 15% being singletons. Points from the study as a whole: At day 60, the high TCRbeta diversity found in some patients originated from recipient T cells and thymic progenitors that had survived. From newly produced T cells came most of the T-cell counts and diversity one year after transplant. Reportedly, alpha-beta T cells present about two months post-transplant originated from several hundred expanded clones of graft origin.

The source of this sequence is a male patient aged 2-9 years who had a stem cell transplant for acute lymphoblastic leukemia, so the T cells may come from the graft donor. Source: PBMCs, mostly from graft donor cells, taken 360 days after TCRalphabeta/CD19-depleted stem cell transplant. J is TRBJ1-3 and V is TRBV12-3 or TRBV12-4, with 8 bases that match TRBD1. For the CDR3, the DNA is TGTGCCAGCAGTCCCCGGACAGGGCTCTCTGGAAACACCATATATTTT. Protein sequence: CASSPRTGLSGNTIYF.